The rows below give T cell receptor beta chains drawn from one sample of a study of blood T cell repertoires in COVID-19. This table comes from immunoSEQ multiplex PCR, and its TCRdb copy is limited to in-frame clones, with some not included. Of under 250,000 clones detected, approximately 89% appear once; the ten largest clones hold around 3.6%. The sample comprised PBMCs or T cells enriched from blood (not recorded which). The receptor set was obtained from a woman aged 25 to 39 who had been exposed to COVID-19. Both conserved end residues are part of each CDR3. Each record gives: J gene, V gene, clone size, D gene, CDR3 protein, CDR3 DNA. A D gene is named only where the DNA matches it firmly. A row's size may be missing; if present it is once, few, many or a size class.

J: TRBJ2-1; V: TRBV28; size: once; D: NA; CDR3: CASSFTGHQFF; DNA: TGTGCCAGCAGTTTCACCGGACATCAGTTCTTC
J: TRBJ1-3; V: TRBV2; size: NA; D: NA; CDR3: CASSNGQASGNTIYF; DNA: TGTGCCAGCAGTAATGGACAAGCCTCTGGAAACACCATATATTTT
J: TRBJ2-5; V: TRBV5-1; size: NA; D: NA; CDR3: CASSPKRQETQYF; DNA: TGCGCCAGCAGCCCCAAACGGCAAGAGACCCAGTACTTC
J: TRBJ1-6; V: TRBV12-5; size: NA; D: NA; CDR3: CASGFGQSSYNSPLHF; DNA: TGTGCTAGTGGTTTTGGACAGAGCTCCTATAATTCACCCCTCCACTTT
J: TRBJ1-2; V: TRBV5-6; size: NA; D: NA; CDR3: CASSPGAGQNYGYTF; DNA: TGTGCCAGCAGCCCTGGGGCAGGGCAGAACTATGGCTACACCTTC
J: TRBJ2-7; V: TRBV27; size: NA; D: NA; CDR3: CASSLSPSTQGEQYF; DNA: TGTGCCAGCAGTTTATCGCCCTCCACTCAGGGCGAGCAGTACTTC
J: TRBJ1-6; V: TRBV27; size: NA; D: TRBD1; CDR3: CASSSLDRDNSPLHF; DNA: TGTGCCAGCAGTTCCTTGGACAGGGATAATTCACCCCTCCACTTT
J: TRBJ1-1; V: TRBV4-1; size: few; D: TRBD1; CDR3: CASSLDRARFMNTEAFF; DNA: TGCGCCAGCAGCCTCGACAGGGCTCGCTTTATGAACACTGAAGCTTTCTTT
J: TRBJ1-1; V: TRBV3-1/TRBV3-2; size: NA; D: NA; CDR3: CASSPPPGWNTEAFF; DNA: TGTGCCAGCAGCCCCCCACCAGGGTGGAACACTGAAGCTTTCTTT
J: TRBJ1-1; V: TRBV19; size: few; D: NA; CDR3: CASTSIGGPNTEAFF; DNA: TGTGCCAGTACCAGTATTGGAGGACCTAACACTGAAGCTTTCTTT
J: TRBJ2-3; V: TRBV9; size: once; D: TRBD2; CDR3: CASTRLAESTDTQYF; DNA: TGTGCCAGCACCCGACTAGCGGAAAGCACAGATACGCAGTATTTT
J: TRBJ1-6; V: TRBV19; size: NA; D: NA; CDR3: CASSRQATVNSPLHF; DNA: TGTGCCAGTAGCCGACAAGCTACTGTAAATTCACCCCTCCACTTT
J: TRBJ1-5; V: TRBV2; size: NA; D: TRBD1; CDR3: CASSAPGWTDRGRQPQHF; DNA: TGTGCCAGCAGTGCCCCCGGTTGGACGGACAGGGGGCGACAGCCCCAGCATTTT
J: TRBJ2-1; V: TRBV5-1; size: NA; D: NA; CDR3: CASSLKGGVNEQFF; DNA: TGCGCCAGCAGCTTAAAGGGCGGGGTCAATGAGCAGTTCTTC
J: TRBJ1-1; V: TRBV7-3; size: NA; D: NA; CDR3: CASSLDGGLRTEAFF; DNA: TGTGCCAGCAGCTTAGATGGGGGGTTGAGGACTGAAGCTTTCTTT
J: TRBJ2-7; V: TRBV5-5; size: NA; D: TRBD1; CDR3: CASSAGQAVLDEQYF; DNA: TGTGCCAGCAGCGCGGGACAGGCTGTCCTCGACGAGCAGTACTTC
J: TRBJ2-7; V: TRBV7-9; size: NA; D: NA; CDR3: CASSPDSSSYEQYF; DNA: TGTGCCAGCAGCCCGGACAGTAGCTCCTACGAGCAGTACTTC
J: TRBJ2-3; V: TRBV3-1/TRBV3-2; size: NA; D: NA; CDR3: CASSQQAIQYF; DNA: TGTGCCAGCAGCCAACAGGCAATACAGTATTTT
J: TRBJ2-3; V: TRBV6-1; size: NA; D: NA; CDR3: CASSEEGPGSDTQYF; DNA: TGTGCCAGCAGTGAAGAAGGGCCAGGGTCGGATACGCAGTATTTT
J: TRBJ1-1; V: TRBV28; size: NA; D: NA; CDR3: CASDRTGKGTEAFF; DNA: TGTGCCAGCGACCGAACAGGGAAGGGCACTGAAGCTTTCTTT
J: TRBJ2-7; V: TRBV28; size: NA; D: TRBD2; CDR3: CASTRRLAGTYEQYF; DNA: TGTGCCAGCACTCGGAGACTAGCGGGAACCTACGAGCAGTACTTC
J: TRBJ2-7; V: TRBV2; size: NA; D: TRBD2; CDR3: CASSKTSGLRQGEQYF; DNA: TGTGCCAGCAGTAAAACTAGCGGACTTCGACAAGGGGAGCAGTACTTC
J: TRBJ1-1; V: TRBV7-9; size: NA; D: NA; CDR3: CASSLALFRYTEAFF; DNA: TGTGCCAGCAGCTTAGCACTTTTCCGTTACACTGAAGCTTTCTTT
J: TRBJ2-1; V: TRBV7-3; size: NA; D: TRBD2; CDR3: CASSLNSGTYNEQFF; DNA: TGTGCCAGCAGCTTAAATAGCGGGACCTACAATGAGCAGTTCTTC
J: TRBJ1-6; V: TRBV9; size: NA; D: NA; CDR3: CASSVGRNLSPLHF; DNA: TGTGCCAGCAGCGTAGGGCGGAACCTTTCACCCCTCCACTTT
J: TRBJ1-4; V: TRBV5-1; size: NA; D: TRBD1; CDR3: CASSLGQGVEKLFF; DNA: TGCGCCAGCAGCCTCGGACAGGGGGTCGAAAAACTGTTTTTT
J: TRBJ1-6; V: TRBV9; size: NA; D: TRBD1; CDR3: CASSRQGDPYNSPLHF; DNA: TGTGCCAGCAGCCGACAGGGGGATCCCTATAATTCACCCCTCCACTTT
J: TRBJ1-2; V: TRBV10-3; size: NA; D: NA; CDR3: CAISLSWGRAGDGYTF; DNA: TGTGCCATCAGCCTTTCGTGGGGGAGGGCCGGGGATGGCTACACCTTC
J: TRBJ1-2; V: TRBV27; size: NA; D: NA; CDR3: CASSFGGRYYGYTF; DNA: TGTGCCAGCAGTTTCGGGGGGCGATACTATGGCTACACCTTC
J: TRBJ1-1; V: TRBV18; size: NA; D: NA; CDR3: CASSQRLGGMNTEAFF; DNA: TGTGCCAGCTCACAAAGACTCGGGGGGATGAACACTGAAGCTTTCTTT
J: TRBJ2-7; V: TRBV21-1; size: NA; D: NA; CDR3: CASSKGETGNSYEQYF; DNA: TGTGCCAGCAGCAAAGGGGAGACAGGAAACTCCTACGAGCAGTACTTC
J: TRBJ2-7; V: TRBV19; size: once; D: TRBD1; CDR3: CASSIFGQGAGYEQYF; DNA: TGTGCCAGTAGTATATTTGGACAGGGGGCAGGCTACGAGCAGTACTTC
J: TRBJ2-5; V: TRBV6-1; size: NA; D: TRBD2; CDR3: CASSEEVAGAETQYF; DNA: TGTGCCAGCAGTGAAGAAGTAGCGGGAGCAGAGACCCAGTACTTC
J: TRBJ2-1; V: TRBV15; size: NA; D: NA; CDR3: CATSRDRRAAGQFF; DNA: TGTGCCACCAGCAGAGATAGGAGGGCGGCCGGGCAGTTCTTC
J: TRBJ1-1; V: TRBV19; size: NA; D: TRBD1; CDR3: CASSDRGPLKAFF; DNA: TGTGCCAGTAGTGACAGGGGTCCTTTGAAAGCTTTCTTT
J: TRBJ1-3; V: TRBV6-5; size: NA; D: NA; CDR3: CASTRGTVGNTIYF; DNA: TGTGCCAGCACCCGCGGGACTGTTGGAAACACCATATATTTT
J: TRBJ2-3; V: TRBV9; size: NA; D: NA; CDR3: CASSVERQGGTQYF; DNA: TGTGCCAGCAGCGTAGAGCGACAGGGAGGTACGCAGTATTTT
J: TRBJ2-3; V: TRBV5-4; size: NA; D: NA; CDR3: CASSLGSGDTQYF; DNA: TGTGCCAGCAGCTTGGGGTCGGGAGATACGCAGTATTTT
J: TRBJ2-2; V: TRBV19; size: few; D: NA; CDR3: CASSFGLTGELFF; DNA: TGTGCCAGTAGTTTTGGACTCACCGGGGAGCTGTTTTTT
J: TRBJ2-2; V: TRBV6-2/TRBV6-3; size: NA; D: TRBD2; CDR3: CASSSQLATNPNTGELFF; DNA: TGTGCCAGCAGTTCTCAACTAGCGACCAATCCGAACACCGGGGAGCTGTTTTTT
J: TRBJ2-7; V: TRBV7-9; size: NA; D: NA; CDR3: CASSFRQSYEQYF; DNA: TGTGCCAGCAGCTTTCGACAGTCCTACGAGCAGTACTTC
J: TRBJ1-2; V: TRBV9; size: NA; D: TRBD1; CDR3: CASSAGQGGRGYTF; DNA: TGTGCCAGCAGCGCAGGACAGGGGGGTCGTGGCTACACCTTC
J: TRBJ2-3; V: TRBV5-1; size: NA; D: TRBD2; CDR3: CASSLGTSGGDTQYF; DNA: TGCGCCAGCAGCTTGGGGACTAGCGGAGGAGATACGCAGTATTTT
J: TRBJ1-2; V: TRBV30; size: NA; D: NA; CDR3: CAWNSGIYYGYTF; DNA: TGTGCCTGGAATTCGGGGATTTACTATGGCTACACCTTC
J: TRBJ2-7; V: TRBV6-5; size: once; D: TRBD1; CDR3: CASRRQGAYEQYF; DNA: TGTGCCAGCAGAAGACAGGGGGCCTACGAGCAGTACTTC
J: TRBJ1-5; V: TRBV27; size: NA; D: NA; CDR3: CASRSTGYSNQPQHF; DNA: TGTGCCAGCAGATCGACAGGTTATAGCAATCAGCCCCAGCATTTT
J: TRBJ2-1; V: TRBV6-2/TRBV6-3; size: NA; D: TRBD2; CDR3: CASSQGLAGGPDNEQFF; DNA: TGTGCCAGCAGCCAGGGACTAGCGGGAGGGCCTGATAATGAGCAGTTCTTC
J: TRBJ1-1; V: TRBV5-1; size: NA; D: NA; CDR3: CASSADTWSTEAFF; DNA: TGCGCCAGCAGCGCGGACACATGGAGCACTGAAGCTTTCTTT
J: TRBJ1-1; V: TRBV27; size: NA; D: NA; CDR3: CASSFGGGGTEAFF; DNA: TGTGCCAGCAGTTTTGGGGGGGGAGGAACTGAAGCTTTCTTT
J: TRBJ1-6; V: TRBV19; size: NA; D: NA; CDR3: CASSINSGGTPLHF; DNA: TGTGCCAGTAGTATTAACAGCGGGGGAACACCCCTCCACTTT
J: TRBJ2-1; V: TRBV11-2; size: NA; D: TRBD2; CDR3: CASSLWREYNEQFF; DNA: TGTGCCAGCAGCTTATGGCGGGAGTACAATGAGCAGTTCTTC
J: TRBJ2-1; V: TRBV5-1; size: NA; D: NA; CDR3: CASSLTGVSYNEQFF; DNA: TGCGCCAGCAGCTTAACGGGAGTCTCCTACAATGAGCAGTTCTTC
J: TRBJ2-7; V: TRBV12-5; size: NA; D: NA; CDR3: CASGLPPGEQYF; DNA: TGTGCTAGTGGTTTGCCCCCCGGCGAGCAGTACTTC
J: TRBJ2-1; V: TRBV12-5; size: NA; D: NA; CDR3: CASGLVLGGARVGRQEQFF; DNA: TGTGCTAGTGGTTTGGTACTAGGAGGGGCCAGGGTGGGTCGGCAAGAGCAGTTCTTC
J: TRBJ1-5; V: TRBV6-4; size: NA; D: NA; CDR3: CASSDRRKDQPQHF; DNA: TGTGCCAGCAGTGACAGGAGGAAGGATCAGCCCCAGCATTTT